This T cell receptor beta chain was found in a study of T cells after yellow fever vaccination. Across the study: For low cell numbers, libraries were made with SMART-Seq v4 Ultra Low Input. Findings and caveats of the study: Re-detected after boosting: most primary clones, 96% of CD4 and around 86% of CD8.

This clonotype was seen at least ten times. Its antigen remains unidentified. Deletions cut 2 bases from V and 5 bases from J, with 4 bases between. The CDR3 sequence is 11 residues long. Germline-derived CDR1 and CDR2 are KGHSH and LQKENI. They built TCR cDNA with 5'RACE template switching, a step that put in a universal primer site and UMIs. TCRdb re-analysed the 5' RACE reads in MiXCR, keeping a single row per CDR3 protein. The sample includes about 360,000 distinct CDR3 sequences, approximately 5.7% seen only once; the top ten take 15%. The gene calls are TRBV18 and TRBJ2-7; D is undetermined. This TCR derives from a man aged 25-40 years who received the YFV17D yellow fever vaccine. The material sequenced was PBMCs, taken 5 days after the yellow fever booster vaccination. The CDR3 DNA follows: TGTGCCAGCTCACCAGGGGACGAGCAGTACTTC. Translated, it gives CASSPGDEQYF. Complete variable domain (other parts from reference TRBV18 and TRBJ2-7): NAGVMQNPRHLVRRRGQEARLRCSPMKGHSHVYWYRQLPEEGLKFMVYLQKENIIDESGMPKERFSAEFPKEGPSILRIQQVVRGDSAAYFCASSPGDEQYFGPGTRLTVT.